This T cell receptor beta chain is from a study of CD8+ T cells in alopecia areata. RNA extraction and reverse transcription yielded cDNA as sequencing template. The protocol was immunoSEQ multiplex PCR, while the TCRdb copy is restricted to in-frame clones and leaves out a portion. Here the sample spans approximately 210,000 clones, around 66% being singletons. Germline V gene data show CDR1 as LGHNA and CDR2 as YSLEER. V was clipped by 0 bases and J by 3 bases, with 9 bases between them. The CDR3 consists of 15 residues. Treatment: oral pan-JAK inhibitor, 5-10 mg twice daily. The source is a human donor with alopecia areata. This chain links TRBV4-3 with TRBJ1-5; D gene ambiguous. The input for sequencing was CD4+ T cells sorted from blood, taken around week 44, from a patient treated with tofacitinib. The CDR3 DNA reads TGCGCCAGCAGCCAAGATTACGGCAACAATCAGCCCCAGCATTTT. The encoded protein is CASSQDYGNNQPQHF.